This TCR beta chain is from a study of blood T cell repertoires in COVID-19. V shed 3 bases and J 6 bases; nucleotides not matched to a gene: 10. Germline assignment: CDR1 MNHNY and CDR2 SVGAGI (reference sequence). The CDR3 consists of 15 residues. TCRdb's copy holds only in-frame clones and misses some; the assay was immunoSEQ multiplex PCR. The sample gives under 150,000 clones, approximately 86% of which show up once; approximately 20% is in the top ten. The clonotype comes from a woman between 50 and 59 years old who had recovered from COVID-19. Material: peripheral blood. The V call is TRBV6-6, the J call TRBJ2-7; 8 bases are a match to TRBD1. The CDR3: CASSYDGTGNSEQYF. In DNA form, the CDR3 reads TGTGCCAGCAGTTATGATGGGACAGGTAATAGCGAGCAGTACTTC.